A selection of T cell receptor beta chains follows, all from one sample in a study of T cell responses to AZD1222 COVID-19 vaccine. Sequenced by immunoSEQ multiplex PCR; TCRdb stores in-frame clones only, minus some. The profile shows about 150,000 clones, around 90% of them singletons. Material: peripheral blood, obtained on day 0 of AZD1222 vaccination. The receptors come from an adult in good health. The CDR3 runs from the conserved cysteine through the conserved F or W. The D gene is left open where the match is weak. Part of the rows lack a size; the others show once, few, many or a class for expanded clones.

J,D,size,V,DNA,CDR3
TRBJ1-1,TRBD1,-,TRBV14,TGTGCCAGCAGAAGACAGGGTTCTAGGATCACTGAAGCTTTCTTT,CASRRQGSRITEAFF
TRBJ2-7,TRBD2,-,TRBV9,TGTGCCAGCAGCGGGGGGAGGCTAGCGGGAGATAATTACGAGCAGTACTTC,CASSGGRLAGDNYEQYF
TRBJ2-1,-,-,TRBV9,TGTGCCAGCAGCGTAGGCAGACTCGGGGGCCGTAGCAATGAGCAGTTCTTC,CASSVGRLGGRSNEQFF
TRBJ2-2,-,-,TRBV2,TGTGCCAGCAGCATCGATGACAGATCGAACACCGGGGAGCTGTTTTTT,CASSIDDRSNTGELFF
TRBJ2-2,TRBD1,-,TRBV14,TGTGCCAGCAGCCAATGGACAGGCGGGGAGCTGTTTTTT,CASSQWTGGELFF
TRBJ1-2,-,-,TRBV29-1,TGCAGCGTTGGTCGGTTATCGGGTGGTGGCTACACCTTC,CSVGRLSGGGYTF
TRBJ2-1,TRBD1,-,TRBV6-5,TGTGCCAGCTCCAGGGGGACCGCCGAGGAGCAGTTCTTC,CASSRGTAEEQFF
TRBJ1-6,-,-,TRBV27,TGTGCCAGCAGTTTACTGGGGATTCGTTCACCCCTCCACTTT,CASSLLGIRSPLHF
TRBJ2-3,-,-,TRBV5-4,TGTGCCAGCAGCTTAGGGAGTGTTCCAGATACGCAGTATTTT,CASSLGSVPDTQYF
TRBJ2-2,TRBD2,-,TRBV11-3,TGTGCCAGCAGCTTAGATCTCCCTGGGCTAGCGGGCACCGGGGAGCTGTTTTTT,CASSLDLPGLAGTGELFF
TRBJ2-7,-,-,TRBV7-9,TGTGCCAGCAGCTGGGGGTCCTACGAGCAGTACTTC,CASSWGSYEQYF
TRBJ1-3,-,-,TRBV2,TGTGCCAGCAGTGAGACCCTCGACAGAACTGGAAACACCATATATTTT,CASSETLDRTGNTIYF
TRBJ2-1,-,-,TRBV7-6,TGTGCCAGCAGCCCCCAAAGCTCCTACAATGAGCAGTTCTTC,CASSPQSSYNEQFF
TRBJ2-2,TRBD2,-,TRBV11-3,TGTGCCAGCAGCTTAGATATTCTGCTAGCGGGAATTGGTGAGCTGTTTTTT,CASSLDILLAGIGELFF
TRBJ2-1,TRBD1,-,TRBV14,TGTGCCAGCAGTCCCGGACAGGGATCTACATATGAGCAGTTCTTC,CASSPGQGSTYEQFF
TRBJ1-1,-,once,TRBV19,TGTGCCTCTTCCTCAGGGGCGACTGAAGCTTTCTTT,CASSSGATEAFF
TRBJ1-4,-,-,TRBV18,TGTGCCAGCTCATTGACTCTCCTTCGGGGCGGCCTTAATGAAAAACTGTTTTTT,CASSLTLLRGGLNEKLFF
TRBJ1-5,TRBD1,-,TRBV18,TGTGCCAGCTCACCGAGCAGGGGGATGTTCAATCAGCCCCAGCATTTT,CASSPSRGMFNQPQHF
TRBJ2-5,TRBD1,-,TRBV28,TGTGCCAGCAGTTTCGCAGGGGGCATGGGAGAGACCCAGTACTTC,CASSFAGGMGETQYF
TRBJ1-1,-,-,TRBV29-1,TGCAGCGTTGTGGGGGTCCGGCCAGGGTGGGCCACTGAAGCTTTCTTT,CSVVGVRPGWATEAFF
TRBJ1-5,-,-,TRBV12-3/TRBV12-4,TGTGCCAGCACCCAAGGGAATCAGCCCCAGCATTTT,CASTQGNQPQHF
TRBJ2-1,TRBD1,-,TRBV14,TGTGCCAGCAGCTTCGGACAGGCCTACGTCGAGCAGTTCTTC,CASSFGQAYVEQFF
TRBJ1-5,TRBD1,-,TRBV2,TGTGCCAGCAGGCCCGGGACAGGCCATCAGCCCCAGCATTTT,CASRPGTGHQPQHF
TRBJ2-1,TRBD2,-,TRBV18,TGTGCCAGCTCACCCCCCTCGGGCGGGGGGCCCGTGTACAATGAGCAGTTCTTC,CASSPPSGGGPVYNEQFF
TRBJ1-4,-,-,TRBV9,TGTGCCAGCAGCGTAGACCCCGTGGAGGAAAAACTGTTTTTT,CASSVDPVEEKLFF
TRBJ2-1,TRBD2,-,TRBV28,TGTGCCAGCAGCGGACTAGCGGTCTACAATGAGCAGTTCTTC,CASSGLAVYNEQFF
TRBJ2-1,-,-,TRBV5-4,TGTGCCAGCACCCCAGGGGGGGCGGGGTTAAACCCCTACAATGAGCAGTTCTTC,CASTPGGAGLNPYNEQFF
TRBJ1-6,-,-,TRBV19,TGTGCCAGTAGTATCCCCTCGGGTAATTCACCCCTCCACTTT,CASSIPSGNSPLHF
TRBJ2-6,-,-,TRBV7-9,TGTGCCAGCAGCTTAAACATACCGACCTCTGGGGCCAACGTCCTGACTTTC,CASSLNIPTSGANVLTF
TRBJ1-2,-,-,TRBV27,TGTGCCAGCAGTTTTTCGCAGGGGTTGAACTATGGCTACACCTTC,CASSFSQGLNYGYTF
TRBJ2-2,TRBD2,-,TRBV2,TGTGCCAGCAGTGAAGGCCTAGCGGGAGGTTACGGGGAGCTGTTTTTT,CASSEGLAGGYGELFF
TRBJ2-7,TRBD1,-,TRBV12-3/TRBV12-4,TGTGCCAGCAGCCTCCACTTACAGGGGTTGCAGTACTTC,CASSLHLQGLQYF
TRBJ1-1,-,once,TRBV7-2,TGTGCCAGCAGCTTAATGGGAGAAGCTTTCTTT,CASSLMGEAFF
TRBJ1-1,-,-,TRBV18,TGTGCCAGCTCACCATCATGGGGGAACACTGAAGCTTTCTTT,CASSPSWGNTEAFF
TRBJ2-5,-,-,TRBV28,TGTGCCAGTATTACGCAGGAGACCCAGTACTTC,CASITQETQYF
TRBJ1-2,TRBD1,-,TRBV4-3,TGCGCCAGCAGCCCGGGCCAGGGGGGCTATGGCTACACCTTC,CASSPGQGGYGYTF
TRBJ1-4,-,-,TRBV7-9,TGTGCCAGCAGCTGGGGGGGGCAAACCGCTGAAAAACTGTTTTTT,CASSWGGQTAEKLFF
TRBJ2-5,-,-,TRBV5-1,TGCGCCAGCACCCTGGGGGTCCAGCCTAACTACCAAGAGACCCAGTACTTC,CASTLGVQPNYQETQYF
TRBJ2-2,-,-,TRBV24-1,TGTGCCACCCGGCTAAGTGGCACCGGGGAGCTGTTTTTT,CATRLSGTGELFF
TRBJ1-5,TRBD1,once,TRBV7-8,TGTGCCAGCAGCTTACTGTCACAGGGGTTCAATCAGCCCCAGCATTTT,CASSLLSQGFNQPQHF
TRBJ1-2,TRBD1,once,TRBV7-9,TGTGCCAGCAGCTTCTCCGGGACAGTTGGCTATGGCTACACCTTC,CASSFSGTVGYGYTF
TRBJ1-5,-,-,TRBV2,TGTGCCAGCAGTGGCGATAGCAATCAGCCCCAGCATTTT,CASSGDSNQPQHF
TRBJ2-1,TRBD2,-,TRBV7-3,TGTGCCAGCAGCTTCCGGGGGGAATATGAGCAGTTCTTC,CASSFRGEYEQFF
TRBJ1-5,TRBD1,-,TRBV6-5,TGTGCCAGCAGGGGACAGGGAGACGGTCAGCCCCAGCATTTT,CASRGQGDGQPQHF
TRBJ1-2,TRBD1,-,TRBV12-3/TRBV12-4,TGTGCCAGCAGTTTGACAGGGAACTATGGCTACACCTTC,CASSLTGNYGYTF
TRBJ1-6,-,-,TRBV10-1,TGCGCCAGCAACCCCGACAAGCAAATGACCTATAATTCACCCCTCCACTTT,CASNPDKQMTYNSPLHF
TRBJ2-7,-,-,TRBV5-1,TGCGCCAGCGGACCCCAGGGGTACGAGCAGTACTTC,CASGPQGYEQYF